This T cell receptor (beta chain) comes out of a study of PD-L1 blockade in urothelial cancer. Whole-study findings and limits: Below-median pretreatment blood TCR clonality was associated with improved progression-free and overall survival.

On this clone itself: Antigen: not known.

Time point described: pretreatment peripheral blood. TCRdb keeps only in-frame clones here, not all; method: immunoSEQ multiplex PCR. This table has tens of thousands of clones, around 81% appearing once. The germline V and J ends were trimmed by 5 bases and 3 bases, with 11 bases remaining between them. The CDR3 consists of 14 residues. Germline assignment: CDR1 SGHAT and CDR2 FQNNGV. This sequence originates from a man in his sixties or seventies with urothelial cancer. Sequencing used PBMCs, obtained around atezolizumab (anti-PD-L1) treatment. The chain is built from TRBV11-2 and TRBJ2-1; TRBD1 might be the D (6 bases). Here the CDR3 reads CASSQGSLYNEQFF. The CDR3 nucleotides are TGTGCCAGCAGCCAGGGGTCCCTCTACAATGAGCAGTTCTTC. The full variable domain, its missing parts supplied by reference TRBV11-2 and TRBJ2-1, is EAGVAQSPRYKIIEKRQSVAFWCNPISGHATLYWYQQILGQGPKLLIQFQNNGVVDDSQLPKDRFSAERLKGVDSTLKIQPAKLEDSAVYLCASSQGSLYNEQFFGPGTRLTVL.